The 19 T cell receptor beta chains below were found in one sample sequenced in a study of CXCR3-negative and CXCR3-positive naive CD8 T cells. Regarding the study as a whole: Naive cells positive for CXCR3 carried more hydrophobic TRB CDR3s than CXCR3-negative ones.

Their recognized antigens are unknown. TRB cDNA libraries were made by UMI-labeled 5' RACE. From its re-call of the 5' RACE reads, TCRdb lists each CDR3 protein once, without DNA. Its table lists 5,500 to 6,000 distinct CDR3 sequences. The sequencing input was naive CXCR3+ CD8+ T cells from blood. As for subset: CD45RO-CCR7+CD27+CD95- naive CD8+ T cells expressing CXCR3 (TNR3+). The origin of the receptors is a human donor in good health. Some clones in this sample may be carry-over from other donors' samples.

The chain recombines TRBV5-1 with TRBJ1-1; TCRdb proposes TRBD1, but this gene call is untestable without DNA. Germline CDR1 reads SGHRS; CDR2 reads YFSETQ. This CDR3 contains 11 residues. Here the CDR3 reads CASSFSGEAFF.

CDR3 protein: CSARGLAVLGETQYF. This chain uses TRBV20-1 with TRBJ2-5; TCRdb lists TRBD2, though no DNA is available to test this call. The length of the CDR3 is 15 residues. Germline values: CDR1 DFQATT, CDR2 SNEGSKA (reference sequence).

The chain combines TRBV23-1 with TRBJ2-7; with no DNA, the TCRdb D assignment of TRBD1 cannot be verified. TRBV23-1 is an open reading frame, and its role is uncertain. CDR3 length equals 20 residues. The CDR3 protein is CASSQPYPGRSICPGYEQYF.

Its frequency marks this clonotype as medium-sized (0.01 to 0.1%). The chain recombines TRBV12-3 or TRBV12-4 with TRBJ2-3; checking the TCRdb D call of TRBD1 is not possible without DNA. The CDR3 consists of 14 residues. CDR3 protein: CASSPDRVSDTQYF.

This sequence joins TRBV20-1 and TRBJ2-3; TCRdb selects TRBD2, and the lack of DNA leaves this call unchecked. The germline CDR1 and CDR2 sequences are DFQATT and SNEGSKA (reference sequence). The CDR3 loop spans 15 amino acids. CDR3 in amino acids: CSPGTSGNGSDTQYF.

The chain joins TRBV5-1 to TRBJ2-7; the D call from TCRdb, TRBD1, cannot be confirmed without DNA. CDR1 and CDR2 (germline): SGHRS, YFSETQ. The CDR3 loop spans 14 amino acids. CDR3 amino acids: CASSPTARVYEQYF.

This clonotype shows up as medium-sized by frequency. The rearrangement uses TRBV18 and TRBJ2-7; TCRdb lists TRBD1, though no DNA is available to test this call. This CDR3 is built from 16 residues. Per germline, CDR1 KGHSH and CDR2 LQKENI. CDR3 residues: CASSIRGQGAVYEQYF.

This chain connects TRBV4-3 to TRBJ1-6; the D call from TCRdb, TRBD1, cannot be confirmed without DNA. This CDR3 has 14 residues. The germline V gene encodes CDR1 LGHNA and CDR2 YSLEER. Here the CDR3 reads CASSQDRGRSPLHF.

This CDR3 is CASAFRQPNTEAFF. V and J are TRBV6-5 and TRBJ1-1. The CDR3 loop spans 14 amino acids. Germline CDR1 and CDR2: MNHEY and SVGAGI.

The rearrangement uses TRBV20-1 and TRBJ2-7. In germline, CDR1 is DFQATT, CDR2 SNEGSKA (reference sequence). This CDR3 has 13 residues. The CDR3 is CSAPNPTSYEQYF.

The genes are TRBV10-3 and TRBJ2-7. Germline V lookup: CDR1 ENHRY, CDR2 SYGVKD. This CDR3 contains 13 residues. This chain's CDR3 is CAISEVDGYEQYF.

The CDR3 sequence: CASSQSRSDIQYF. This chain joins TRBV4-1 and TRBJ2-4. This CDR3 contains 13 residues. Germline CDR1 MGHRA, CDR2 YSYEKL.

Measured by frequency, this clonotype is medium-sized. V and J are TRBV5-1 and TRBJ1-1. The CDR3 extends over 15 amino acids. Germline lookup yields CDR1 SGHRS and CDR2 YFSETQ. CDR3 region: CASSSDRREATEAFF.

The CDR3 is CASSLRDSFYEQYF. The chain combines TRBV5-1 with TRBJ2-7; no DNA is available, so the TRBD1 call from TCRdb remains unchecked. Germline CDR1 is SGHRS and CDR2 is YFSETQ. The CDR3 spans 14 residues.

This clonotype is deemed medium-sized by its frequency. The V and J genes are TRBV28 and TRBJ2-5; TCRdb's D call of TRBD1 is untestable without DNA. CDR1 is MDHEN and CDR2 is SYDVKM in the germline V gene. This CDR3 has 16 residues. CDR3 sequence reads: CASSFLIRVRQETQYF.

This clonotype is labeled medium-sized based on frequency. This chain links TRBV7-6 with TRBJ2-1; the TRBD2 assignment by TCRdb is unverifiable without DNA. CDR3 length: 17 amino acids. Germline CDR1 and CDR2: SGHVS and FNYEAQ. The CDR3 sequence: CASSPAVGLALYNEQFF. Based on the CDR3 plus reference TRBV7-6 and TRBJ2-1, the full variable domain is GAGVSQSPRYKVTKRGQDVALRCDPISGHVSLYWYRQALGQGPEFLTYFNYEAQQDKSGLPNDRFSAERPEGSISTLTIQRTEQRDSAMYRCASSPAVGLALYNEQFFGPGTRLTVL.

This chain uses TRBV20-1 with TRBJ2-2. Looked up from germline, CDR1 is DFQATT and CDR2 is SNEGSKA (reference sequence). The CDR3 covers 15 residues. The chain's CDR3 is CSARGTAMLTGELFF.

The chain has TRBV11-1 and TRBJ1-4; TCRdb proposes TRBD1, but this gene call is untestable without DNA. There are 15 residues in the CDR3. The germline gives CDR1 SGHAT, CDR2 FQDESV (reference sequence). The chain's CDR3 is CASSIYRATNEKLFF.

The gene calls are TRBV29-1 and TRBJ2-4; TCRdb selects TRBD1, and the lack of DNA leaves this call unchecked. In germline, CDR1 is SQVTM, CDR2 ANQGSEA. The CDR3 consists of 13 residues. The chain's CDR3 is CSVPGEDENIQYF.